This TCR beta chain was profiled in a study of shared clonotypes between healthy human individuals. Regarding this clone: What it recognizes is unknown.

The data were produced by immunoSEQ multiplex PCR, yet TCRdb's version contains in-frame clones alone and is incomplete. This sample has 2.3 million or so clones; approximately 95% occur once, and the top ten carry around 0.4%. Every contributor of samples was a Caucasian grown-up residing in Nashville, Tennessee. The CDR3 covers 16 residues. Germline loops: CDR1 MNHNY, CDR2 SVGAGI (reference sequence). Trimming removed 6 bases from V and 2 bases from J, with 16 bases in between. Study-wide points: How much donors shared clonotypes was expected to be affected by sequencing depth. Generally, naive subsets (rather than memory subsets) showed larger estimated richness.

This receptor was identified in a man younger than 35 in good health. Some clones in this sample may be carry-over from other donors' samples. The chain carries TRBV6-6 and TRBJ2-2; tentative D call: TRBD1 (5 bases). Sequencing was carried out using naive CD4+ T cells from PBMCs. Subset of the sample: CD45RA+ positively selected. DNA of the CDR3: TGTGCCAGCAGCCCCCAAGGCCAGGGAAACACCGGGGAGCTGTTTTTT. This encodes CASSPQGQGNTGELFF.